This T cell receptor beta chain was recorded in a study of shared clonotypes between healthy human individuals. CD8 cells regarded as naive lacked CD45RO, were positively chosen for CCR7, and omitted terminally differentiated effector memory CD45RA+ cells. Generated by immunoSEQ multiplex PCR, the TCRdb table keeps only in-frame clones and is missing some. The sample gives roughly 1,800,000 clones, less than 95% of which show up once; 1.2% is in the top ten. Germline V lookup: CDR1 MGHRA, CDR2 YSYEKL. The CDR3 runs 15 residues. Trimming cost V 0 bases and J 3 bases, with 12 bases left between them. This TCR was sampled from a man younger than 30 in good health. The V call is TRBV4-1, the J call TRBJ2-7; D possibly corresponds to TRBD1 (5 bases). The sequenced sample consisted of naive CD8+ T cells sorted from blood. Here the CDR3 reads CASSQDNRQIYEQYF. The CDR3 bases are TGCGCCAGCAGCCAAGATAATCGACAGATCTACGAGCAGTACTTC.